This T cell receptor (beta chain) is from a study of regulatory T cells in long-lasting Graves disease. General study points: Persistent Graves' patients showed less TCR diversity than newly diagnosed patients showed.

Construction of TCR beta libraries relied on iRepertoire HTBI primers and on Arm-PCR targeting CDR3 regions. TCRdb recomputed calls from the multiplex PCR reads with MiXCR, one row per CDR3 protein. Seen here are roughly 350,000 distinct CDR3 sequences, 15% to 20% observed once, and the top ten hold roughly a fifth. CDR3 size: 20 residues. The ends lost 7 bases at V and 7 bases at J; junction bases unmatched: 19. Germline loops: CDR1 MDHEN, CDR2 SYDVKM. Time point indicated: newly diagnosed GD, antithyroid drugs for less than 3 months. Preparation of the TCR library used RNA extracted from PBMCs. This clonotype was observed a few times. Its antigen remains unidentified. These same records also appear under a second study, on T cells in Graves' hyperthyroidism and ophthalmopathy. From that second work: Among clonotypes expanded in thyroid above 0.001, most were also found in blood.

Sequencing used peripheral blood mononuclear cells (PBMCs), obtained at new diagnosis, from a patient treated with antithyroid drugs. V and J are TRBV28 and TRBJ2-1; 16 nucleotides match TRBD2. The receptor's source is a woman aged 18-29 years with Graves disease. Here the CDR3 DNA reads TGTGCCAGCAACTTTTCGGGACTAGCGGGGGGGCCGCGGTCCCGTAATGAGCAGTTCTTC. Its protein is CASNFSGLAGGPRSRNEQFF.